This note documents a single T cell receptor beta chain sequence. Its antigen is as yet unknown. TCRdb's copy holds only in-frame clones and misses some; the assay was immunoSEQ multiplex PCR. The sample records under 150,000 clones, over 90% being singletons. This sample is drawn from a study of T cell responses to AZD1222 COVID-19 vaccine. Study conclusions and caveats: Baseline antibody screening turned up just six or seven seropositive AZD1222 recipients. Receipt of two AZD1222 doses was followed by a rise in Spike-specific TCR breadth and depth. The study reported that nearly half of spike-specific TCRs target unmutated variant regions.

Germline V gene data show CDR1 as MNHEY and CDR2 as SVGEGT. The CDR3 runs 16 residues. The V end lost 5 bases, the J end lost 4 bases, and 18 bases lay between the germline ends. The sample in question was peripheral blood, obtained on day 0 of AZD1222 vaccination. The TCR was taken from an adult in good health. This chain links TRBV6-2 or TRBV6-3 with TRBJ1-5; the D gene is possibly TRBD1 (5 bases). The CDR3 nucleotides are TGTGCCAGCAGTCCCCTCGGGGGGGTAAGAAATCAGCCCCAGCATTTT. This gives the protein CASSPLGGVRNQPQHF.